Listed below are T cell receptor beta chains from one sample, sequenced in a study of vaccination and CD4 T cells after COVID-19. The antigens these receptors bind are not known. Via MiXCR, TCRdb re-called the PCR reads, giving one row per CDR3 protein. The repertoire consists of about 11,000 distinct CDR3 sequences, with around 50% occurring once and the leading ten covering approximately 10%. The sequencing input was CD4+ T cells from blood, cultured in vitro. These receptors were obtained from a human donor who had recovered from COVID-19. Each CDR3 is given with its conserved first and last residue. The D gene is left open where the match is weak. For some rows the clone size is stated as once, few or many, or as a class when expanded; others skip it.

clone size: NA
J gene: TRBJ2-7
CDR3 length: 14
D gene: NA
V gene: TRBV7-3
CDR3 DNA: TGTGCCAGCAGCTCCCGGGGCGCTGGGGGCGAGCAGTACTTC
CDR3 protein: CASSSRGAGGEQYF

clone size: NA
J gene: TRBJ1-5
CDR3 length: 16
D gene: TRBD1
V gene: TRBV4-1
CDR3 DNA: TGCGCCAGCAGCCAAGAACCGGACAGGAATTATCAGCCCCAGCATTTT
CDR3 protein: CASSQEPDRNYQPQHF

clone size: NA
J gene: TRBJ2-1
CDR3 length: 14
D gene: TRBD1
V gene: TRBV6-1
CDR3 DNA: TGTGCCAGCACTGGGACAGGGGGCCACAATGAGCAGTTCTTC
CDR3 protein: CASTGTGGHNEQFF

clone size: NA
J gene: TRBJ2-1
CDR3 length: 15
D gene: TRBD2
V gene: TRBV5-4
CDR3 DNA: TGTGCCAGCCAGGGACTAGCGGGAGTTAGCAATGAGCAGTTCTTC
CDR3 protein: CASQGLAGVSNEQFF

clone size: few
J gene: TRBJ2-5
CDR3 length: 14
D gene: NA
V gene: TRBV5-4
CDR3 DNA: TGTGCCAGCAGCTTAGGAACAGAGCAAGAGACCCAGTACTTC
CDR3 protein: CASSLGTEQETQYF

clone size: NA
J gene: TRBJ2-5
CDR3 length: 15
D gene: NA
V gene: TRBV21-1
CDR3 DNA: TGTGCCAGCAGCACGGGGACTCCGTACCAAGAGACCCAGTACTTC
CDR3 protein: CASSTGTPYQETQYF

clone size: NA
J gene: TRBJ2-3
CDR3 length: 12
D gene: NA
V gene: TRBV11-2
CDR3 DNA: TGTGCCAGCAGCCGCACGGCAGATACGCAGTATTTT
CDR3 protein: CASSRTADTQYF

clone size: NA
J gene: TRBJ2-5
CDR3 length: 15
D gene: TRBD1
V gene: TRBV10-3
CDR3 DNA: TGTGCCATCAGTGAGTACGGACAGGGGGAAGAGACCCAGTACTTC
CDR3 protein: CAISEYGQGEETQYF

clone size: few
J gene: TRBJ2-1
CDR3 length: 15
D gene: NA
V gene: TRBV10-3
CDR3 DNA: TGTGCCATCAGTGACACACAGCAACCTTACAATGAGCAGTTCTTC
CDR3 protein: CAISDTQQPYNEQFF

clone size: NA
J gene: TRBJ2-3
CDR3 length: 16
D gene: NA
V gene: TRBV6-1
CDR3 DNA: TGTGCCAGCAGTGGACAAGACAGTCTCCGCACAGATACGCAGTATTTT
CDR3 protein: CASSGQDSLRTDTQYF

clone size: few
J gene: TRBJ2-7
CDR3 length: 15
D gene: NA
V gene: TRBV7-9
CDR3 DNA: TGTGCCAGCAGCTTAGGGGACGGGAGAGGCTACGAGCAGTACTTC
CDR3 protein: CASSLGDGRGYEQYF

clone size: few
J gene: TRBJ1-1
CDR3 length: 14
D gene: NA
V gene: TRBV25-1
CDR3 DNA: TGTGCCAGCAGTGAATATGGAGGGTTGGCTGAAGCTTTCTTT
CDR3 protein: CASSEYGGLAEAFF

clone size: NA
J gene: TRBJ1-5
CDR3 length: 14
D gene: TRBD1
V gene: TRBV6-1
CDR3 DNA: TGTGCCAGCAGAGGAGGGACAGTCAATCAGCCCCAGCATTTT
CDR3 protein: CASRGGTVNQPQHF

clone size: once
J gene: TRBJ1-1
CDR3 length: 14
D gene: NA
V gene: TRBV28
CDR3 DNA: TGTGCCAGCAGCGGACGCGGGATGAACACTGAAGCTTTCTTT
CDR3 protein: CASSGRGMNTEAFF

clone size: few
J gene: TRBJ2-1
CDR3 length: 17
D gene: TRBD2
V gene: TRBV7-3
CDR3 DNA: TGTGCCAGCAGCTTAAAAGGGGGACTAGCGGGACCAAATGAGCAGTTCTTC
CDR3 protein: CASSLKGGLAGPNEQFF

clone size: NA
J gene: TRBJ2-7
CDR3 length: 16
D gene: TRBD2
V gene: TRBV6-1
CDR3 DNA: TGTGCCAGCAGGAACGAAACTAGCGGGAGATTCTACGAGCAGTACTTC
CDR3 protein: CASRNETSGRFYEQYF

clone size: NA
J gene: TRBJ2-1
CDR3 length: 19
D gene: TRBD2
V gene: TRBV14
CDR3 DNA: TGTGCCAGCAGCCAAGATCCCCGGACTAGCGGGAGAAACTACAATGAGCAGTTCTTC
CDR3 protein: CASSQDPRTSGRNYNEQFF

clone size: few
J gene: TRBJ2-5
CDR3 length: 14
D gene: TRBD2
V gene: TRBV2
CDR3 DNA: TGTGCCAGCAAAAGGACTAGCGGTGCAGAGACCCAGTACTTC
CDR3 protein: CASKRTSGAETQYF

clone size: NA
J gene: TRBJ2-2
CDR3 length: 12
D gene: TRBD1
V gene: TRBV18
CDR3 DNA: TGTGCGACAGGGCGGAACACCGGGGAGCTGTTTTTT
CDR3 protein: CATGRNTGELFF

clone size: NA
J gene: TRBJ2-1
CDR3 length: 14
D gene: NA
V gene: TRBV5-1
CDR3 DNA: TGCGCCAGCAGCTTGGTTAACACAATCGATGAGCAGTTCTTC
CDR3 protein: CASSLVNTIDEQFF

clone size: NA
J gene: TRBJ2-1
CDR3 length: 13
D gene: NA
V gene: TRBV6-2/TRBV6-3
CDR3 DNA: TGTGCCAGCAGTTTCGAGGATTACAATGAGCAGTTCTTC
CDR3 protein: CASSFEDYNEQFF

clone size: NA
J gene: TRBJ2-5
CDR3 length: 13
D gene: NA
V gene: TRBV7-9
CDR3 DNA: TGTGCCAGCAGCTTAGTCCTCCAAGAGACCCAGTACTTC
CDR3 protein: CASSLVLQETQYF

clone size: NA
J gene: TRBJ2-7
CDR3 length: 15
D gene: NA
V gene: TRBV28
CDR3 DNA: TGTGCCAGCAGTTTGCAGGGAAGGGGCTCCTACGAGCAGTACTTC
CDR3 protein: CASSLQGRGSYEQYF

clone size: NA
J gene: TRBJ2-7
CDR3 length: 14
D gene: TRBD2
V gene: TRBV12-3/TRBV12-4
CDR3 DNA: TGTGCCAGCAGTTTGGGGCGGGAGAACTACGAGCAGTACTTC
CDR3 protein: CASSLGRENYEQYF

clone size: few
J gene: TRBJ2-7
CDR3 length: 12
D gene: NA
V gene: TRBV6-5
CDR3 DNA: TGTGCCAGCAGTTCGATGTTCTACGAGCAGTACTTC
CDR3 protein: CASSSMFYEQYF

clone size: few
J gene: TRBJ2-2
CDR3 length: 16
D gene: TRBD1
V gene: TRBV18
CDR3 DNA: TGTGCCAGCTCACCACGGCGGACAGGGGTAGCCGGGGAGCTGTTTTTT
CDR3 protein: CASSPRRTGVAGELFF

clone size: few
J gene: TRBJ2-7
CDR3 length: 13
D gene: NA
V gene: TRBV20-1
CDR3 DNA: TGCACAGGGGGGGACTTGTATACCTACGAGCAGTACTTC
CDR3 protein: CTGGDLYTYEQYF

clone size: few
J gene: TRBJ2-2
CDR3 length: 17
D gene: TRBD1
V gene: TRBV20-1
CDR3 DNA: TGCAGTGCTAGAGATATCTTTGTAGGGGGCTTCTCCGGGGAGCTGTTTTTT
CDR3 protein: CSARDIFVGGFSGELFF

clone size: NA
J gene: TRBJ2-7
CDR3 length: 16
D gene: TRBD2
V gene: TRBV20-1
CDR3 DNA: TGCAGTGCTATCCCCCACGGGGGGTCCGCCCGGTACGAGCAGTACTTC
CDR3 protein: CSAIPHGGSARYEQYF